This TCR beta chain was profiled in a study of STAT5B mutations in CD4+ large granular lymphocyte leukemia. About the research overall: The CDR3 'QG' motif was associated with a particular HLA allele among healthy donors. Study results and caveats: Top patient clones used TRBV06 genes more often: 8/27 versus 2/35 in controls.

There are 15 residues in the CDR3. The V and J ends lost 2 bases and 3 bases respectively, with 12 bases between them. Looked up from germline, CDR1 is MGHRA and CDR2 is YSYEKL. As concerns this clone: As yet, its antigen is unknown.

TCRdb keeps only in-frame clones here, not all; method: immunoSEQ multiplex PCR. Altogether about 30,000 clones are present, 74% being singletons, with the ten largest covering 1% to 1.2%. Sequencing input: CD4+ T cells from blood buffy coats. The source is a human donor in good health. This sequence joins TRBV4-1 and TRBJ2-3; D may correspond to TRBD1 or TRBD2 (6 bases each). The CDR3 DNA follows: TGCGCCAGCAGCCAACCTACAGGGAGGACAGATACGCAGTATTTT. Its protein product is CASSQPTGRTDTQYF.